The present T cell receptor (beta chain) was sequenced within a study of cytomegalovirus exposure and HLA in healthy donors. Study results and limitations: An apparent linkage of common viral pathogens to several of the most significant clusters emerged in a later analysis. Clonal expansion was found to be greater in HLA-associated TCR beta chains than in equally common others in a later analysis. Sequences of the TCR beta chain were said to predict the HLA-A and HLA-B alleles of most subjects accurately.

Turning to this clone: Its antigen is undetermined.

Vbeta (60) and Jbeta (13) primers were used in the PCR. Assay used: immunoSEQ multiplex PCR; TCRdb lists only in-frame clones, some missing. Here the sample spans 74,000 or so clones, just over 75% being singletons. Germline V gene lookup returns CDR1 KGHSH and CDR2 LQKENI. The CDR3 runs 14 residues. V lost 0 bases to trimming and J lost 5 bases, with 7 bases between them. The V gene is TRBV18, the J gene TRBJ2-2, with D maybe TRBD2 (5 bases). The clonotype comes from a man between 45 and 60 years old in good health and CMV-seropositive. Input material: PBMCs. The CDR3 nucleotides read TGTGCCAGCTCACCACCAACGGGGACCGGGGAGCTGTTTTTT. Its translation is CASSPPTGTGELFF.